This entry features one TCR beta chain sequence. As yet, its antigen is unknown. Sequencing was performed with immunoSEQ multiplex PCR; in TCRdb, only in-frame clones are kept and a portion is missing. The sample has 15,000 to 20,000 clones; under 80% are singletons. This sample was taken from a study of regulatory dendritic cells for organ transplantation. Overall study results and limits: The authors noted considerable between-person heterogeneity in alloreactive memory CD8+ cells. Naive CD4+ and CD8+ repertoires were highly diverse; memory CD8+ was most oligoclonal.

Sorted T cells were CFSE-labeled and cultured 5 days with allogeneic regulatory or mature dendritic cells at 1:10. CD4+ or CD8+ T cells were sorted as naive CD45RA+ or memory CD45RO+. V lost 6 bases, J lost 3 bases, and 8 bases stayed unmatched. The V gene's germline CDR1 is MDHEN and CDR2 SYDVKM. The CDR3 sequence is 14 residues long. The TCR comes from a human donor in good health. This rearrangement joins TRBV28 to TRBJ2-7, with TRBD2 matching 7 bases. The sequencing sample was made of memory CD4+ T cells from blood cultured with regulatory dendritic cells. The subset denotes: CD45RO+ memory T cells. The CDR3 is CASSRGVSVYEQYF. Written as DNA, the CDR3 is TGTGCCAGCAGCCGGGGGGTATCGGTCTACGAGCAGTACTTC.